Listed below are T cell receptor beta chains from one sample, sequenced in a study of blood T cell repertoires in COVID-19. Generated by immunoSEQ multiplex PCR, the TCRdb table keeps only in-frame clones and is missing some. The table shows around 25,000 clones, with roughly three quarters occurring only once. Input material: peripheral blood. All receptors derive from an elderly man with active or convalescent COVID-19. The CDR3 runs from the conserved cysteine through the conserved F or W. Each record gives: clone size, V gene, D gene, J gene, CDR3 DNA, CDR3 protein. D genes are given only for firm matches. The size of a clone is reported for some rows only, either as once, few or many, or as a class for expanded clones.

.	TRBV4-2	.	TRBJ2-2	TGTGCCAGCAGCCAAGAACAGGGATACACCGGGGAGCTGTTTTTT	CASSQEQGYTGELFF
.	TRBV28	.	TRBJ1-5	TGTGCCAGTTCGGGGGGGAATCAGCCCCAGCATTTT	CASSGGNQPQHF
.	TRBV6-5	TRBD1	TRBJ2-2	TGTGCCAGCAGAGACAGGGGGAACACCGGGGAGCTGTTTTTT	CASRDRGNTGELFF
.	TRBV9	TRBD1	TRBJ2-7	TGTGCCAGCCCTACAGGGGGCCATAATCTCTCCTACGAGCAGTACTTC	CASPTGGHNLSYEQYF
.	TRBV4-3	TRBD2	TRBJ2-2	TGCGCCAGCAAGGTAGCGGGAGCATTAGACACCGGGGAGCTGTTTTTT	CASKVAGALDTGELFF
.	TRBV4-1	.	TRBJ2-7	TGCGCCAGCAGCCAAGATCGAGGGTACGAGCAGTACTTC	CASSQDRGYEQYF
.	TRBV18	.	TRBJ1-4	TGTGCCAGCTCTCGCGGACAAACTGAAAAACTGTTTTTT	CASSRGQTEKLFF
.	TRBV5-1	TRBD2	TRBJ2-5	TGCGCCAGCACACGCACGACCAGCGGGAGTTTGGAGACCCAGTACTTC	CASTRTTSGSLETQYF
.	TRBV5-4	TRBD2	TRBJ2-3	TGTGCCAGCAGCACCGGCCTAGCGGGGGTCCCAACAGATACGCAGTATTTT	CASSTGLAGVPTDTQYF
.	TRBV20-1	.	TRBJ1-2	TGCAGTGCCAGTGACAAATATGGCTACACCTTC	CSASDKYGYTF
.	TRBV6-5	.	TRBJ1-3	TGTGCCAGCAGGGCTCCCACTGGAAACACCATATATTTT	CASRAPTGNTIYF
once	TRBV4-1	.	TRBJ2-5	TGCGCCAGCAGCCAAAACGTAAACAGGGCCCAAGAGACCCAGTACTTC	CASSQNVNRAQETQYF
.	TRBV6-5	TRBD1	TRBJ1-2	TGTGCCAGCAGTACGGACAGGGGGTTCTATGGCTACACCTTC	CASSTDRGFYGYTF
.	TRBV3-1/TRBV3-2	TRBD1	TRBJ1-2	TGTGCCAGCAGCCAACTAGGACAGGGAGTTGGTGGCTACACCTTC	CASSQLGQGVGGYTF
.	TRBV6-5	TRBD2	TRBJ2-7	TGTGCCAGCAGTAATGGGGCTAGCGGGAGCTACGAGCAGTACTTC	CASSNGASGSYEQYF